This record covers a single T cell receptor beta chain. The authors extracted RNA and reverse transcribed it into cDNA as the sequencing template. Data came from immunoSEQ multiplex PCR; TCRdb stores just in-frame clones and leaves some out. The profile shows a few hundred thousand clones, roughly 50% of them singletons. The CDR3 runs 15 residues. CDR1 is SNHLY and CDR2 is FYNNEI in the germline V gene. After removal of 6 bases from V and 3 bases from J, the junction contained 7 bases not matched to a gene. This sample was included in a study of CD8+ T cells in alopecia areata. The rearrangement uses TRBV2 and TRBJ1-3; 8 positions agree with TRBD1. This TCR derives from a human donor in good health. Sequenced material: CD8+ T cells sorted from blood. CDR3 nucleotide sequence: TGTGCCAGCAGAGCCGGGACAGGTAGTGGAAACACCATATATTTT. Its protein is CASRAGTGSGNTIYF. Based on the CDR3 plus reference TRBV2 and TRBJ1-3, the full variable domain is EPEVTQTPSHQVTQMGQEVILRCVPISNHLYFYWYRQILGQKVEFLVSFYNNEISEKSEIFDDQFSVERPDGSNFTLKIRSTKLEDSAMYFCASRAGTGSGNTIYFGEGSWLTVV.